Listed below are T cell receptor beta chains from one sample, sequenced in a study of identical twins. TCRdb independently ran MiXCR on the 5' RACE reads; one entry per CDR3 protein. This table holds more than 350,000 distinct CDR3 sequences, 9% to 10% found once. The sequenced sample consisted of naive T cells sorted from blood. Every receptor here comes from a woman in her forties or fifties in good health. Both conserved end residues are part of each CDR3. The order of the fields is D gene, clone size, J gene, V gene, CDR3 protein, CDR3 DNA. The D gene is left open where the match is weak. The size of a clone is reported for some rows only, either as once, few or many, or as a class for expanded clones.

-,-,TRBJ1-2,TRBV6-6,CASSYLPGSPYGYTF,TGTGCCAGCAGTTACCTGCCGGGGAGCCCCTATGGCTACACCTTC
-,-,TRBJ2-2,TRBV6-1,CASSVETGRVSNTGELFF,TGTGCCAGCAGTGTAGAAACAGGGAGGGTTAGTAACACCGGGGAGCTGTTTTTT
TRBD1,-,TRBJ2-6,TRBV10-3,CAISEGQGGSGANVLTF,TGTGCCATCAGTGAGGGACAGGGTGGTTCTGGGGCCAACGTCCTGACTTTC
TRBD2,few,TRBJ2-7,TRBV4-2,CASSQGPRASGTSYEQYF,TGTGCCAGCAGCCAGGGCCCCCGGGCTAGCGGGACCTCCTACGAGCAGTACTTC
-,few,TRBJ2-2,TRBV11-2,CASSLDPPGAANTGELFF,TGTGCCAGCAGCTTAGATCCACCAGGGGCCGCGAACACCGGGGAGCTGTTTTTT
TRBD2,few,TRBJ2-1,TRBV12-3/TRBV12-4,CASSPGTSGSAWEQFF,TGTGCCAGCAGCCCCGGGACTAGCGGGAGTGCTTGGGAGCAGTTCTTC
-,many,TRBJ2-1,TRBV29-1,CSVSLPREQFF,TGCAGCGTTTCCCTCCCTCGTGAGCAGTTCTTC
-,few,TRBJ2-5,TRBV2,CASSGGGLQETQYF,TGTGCCAGCAGTGGAGGAGGGCTCCAAGAGACCCAGTACTTC
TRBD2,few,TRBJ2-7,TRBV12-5,CASGRSGSYEQYF,TGTGCTAGTGGTCGTAGCGGGAGCTACGAGCAGTACTTC
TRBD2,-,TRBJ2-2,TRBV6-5,CASSYWPSGPTGELFF,TGTGCCAGCAGTTACTGGCCTAGCGGACCCACCGGGGAGCTGTTTTTT
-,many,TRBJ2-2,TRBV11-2,CASSLTPDTGELFF,TGTGCCAGCAGCTTAACCCCGGACACCGGGGAGCTGTTTTTT
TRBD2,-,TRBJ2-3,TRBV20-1,CSAYRDYPRTDTQYF,TGCAGTGCTTACCGGGACTACCCCCGGACAGATACGCAGTATTTT
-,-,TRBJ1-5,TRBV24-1,CASTEGGNQPQHF,TGTGCCTCCACGGAAGGGGGTAATCAGCCCCAGCATTTT
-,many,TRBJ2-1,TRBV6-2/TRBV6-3,CASRQTPSSYNEQFF,TGTGCCAGCAGACAGACTCCTAGCTCCTACAATGAGCAGTTCTTC
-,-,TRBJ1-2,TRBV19,CASQKGAVSDNYGYTF,TGTGCCTCGCAAAAGGGTGCGGTATCTGATAACTATGGCTACACCTTC
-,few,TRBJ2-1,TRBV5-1,CASSLGLGTRPNNEQFF,TGCGCCAGCAGCTTGGGTCTCGGGACACGACCTAACAATGAGCAGTTCTTC
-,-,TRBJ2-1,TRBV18,CASSPPNAGSYNEQFF,TGTGCCAGCTCACCACCCAATGCGGGTTCCTACAATGAGCAGTTCTTC
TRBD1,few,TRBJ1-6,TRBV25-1,CASTPPTGDNSPLHF,TGTGCCAGCACCCCCCCAACAGGGGATAATTCACCCCTCCACTTT
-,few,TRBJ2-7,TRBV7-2,CASSFSAWRAHEQYF,TGTGCCAGCAGCTTCTCAGCGTGGAGGGCCCACGAGCAGTACTTC
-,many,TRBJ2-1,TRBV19,CASSKGGSSYNEQFF,TGTGCCAGTAGTAAGGGGGGGAGCTCCTACAATGAGCAGTTCTTC
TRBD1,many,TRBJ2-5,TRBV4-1,CASSWDREETQYF,TGCGCCAGCAGCTGGGACAGGGAGGAGACCCAGTACTTC
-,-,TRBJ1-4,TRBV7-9,CASSPNRDNEKLFF,TGTGCCAGCAGCCCAAACCGGGACAATGAAAAACTGTTTTTT
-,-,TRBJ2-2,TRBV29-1,CSADSWNTGELFF,TGCAGCGCTGACAGCTGGAACACCGGGGAGCTGTTTTTT
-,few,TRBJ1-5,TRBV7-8,CASSLRRATGNQPQHF,TGTGCCAGCAGCTTACGCAGGGCGACTGGCAATCAGCCCCAGCATTTT
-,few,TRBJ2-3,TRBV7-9,CASSLAQDTQYF,TGTGCCAGCAGCTTAGCCCAAGATACGCAGTATTTT
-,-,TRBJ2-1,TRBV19,CAISRGLSYNEQFF,TGTGCCATCAGTCGAGGGCTCTCCTACAATGAGCAGTTCTTC
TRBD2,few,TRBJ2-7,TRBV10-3,CAISESTSGLHEQYF,TGTGCCATCAGTGAGTCAACTAGCGGGCTCCACGAGCAGTACTTC
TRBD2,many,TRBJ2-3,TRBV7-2,CASSLRGAGVQTDTQYF,TGTGCCAGCAGCTTACGGGGAGCGGGAGTTCAGACAGATACGCAGTATTTT
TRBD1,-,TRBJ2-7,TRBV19,CASGWGQGLEQYF,TGTGCCTCCGGGTGGGGACAGGGGTTGGAGCAGTACTTC
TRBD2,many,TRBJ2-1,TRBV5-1,CASSLPSGRDNEQFF,TGCGCCAGCAGCCTACCTAGCGGGAGGGACAATGAGCAGTTCTTC
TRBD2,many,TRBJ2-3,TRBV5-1,CASSFTSARTDTQYF,TGCGCCAGCAGCTTCACTAGCGCGCGCACAGATACGCAGTATTTT
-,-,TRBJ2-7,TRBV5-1,CASSLGPGLATYEQYF,TGCGCCAGCAGCTTGGGTCCGGGGTTGGCAACCTACGAGCAGTACTTC
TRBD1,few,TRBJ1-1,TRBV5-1,CASSKTGTGMNTEAFF,TGCGCCAGCAGCAAAACCGGGACAGGGATGAACACTGAAGCTTTCTTT
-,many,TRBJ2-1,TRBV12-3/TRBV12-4,CASSLWGSSYNEQFF,TGTGCCAGCAGTTTGTGGGGGAGCTCCTACAATGAGCAGTTCTTC
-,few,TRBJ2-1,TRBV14,CASSLRREGQFF,TGTGCCAGCAGCCTGCGAAGAGAAGGGCAGTTCTTC
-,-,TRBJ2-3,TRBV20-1,CSARVIDTQYF,TGCAGTGCTAGGGTGATAGATACGCAGTATTTT
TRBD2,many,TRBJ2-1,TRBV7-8,CASSLFPASGSYNEQFF,TGTGCCAGCAGCTTATTCCCGGCTAGCGGGTCCTACAATGAGCAGTTCTTC
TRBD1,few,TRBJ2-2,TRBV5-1,CASSTGTGWPNTGELFF,TGCGCCAGCAGCACTGGGACAGGGTGGCCCAACACCGGGGAGCTGTTTTTT
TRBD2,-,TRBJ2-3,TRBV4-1,CASSQTGRADTQYF,TGCGCCAGCAGCCAAACCGGGAGGGCAGATACGCAGTATTTT
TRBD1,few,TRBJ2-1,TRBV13,CASSLRDSPYNEQFF,TGTGCCAGCAGCTTAAGGGACAGCCCCTACAATGAGCAGTTCTTC
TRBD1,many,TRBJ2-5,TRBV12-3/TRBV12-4,CASSIRQGGAQAQETQYF,TGTGCCAGCAGTATACGACAGGGGGGTGCCCAGGCCCAAGAGACCCAGTACTTC
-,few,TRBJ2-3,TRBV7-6,CASSLVTRGTDTQYF,TGTGCCAGCAGCTTAGTCACGAGGGGCACAGATACGCAGTATTTT
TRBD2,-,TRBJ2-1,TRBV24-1,CATSAGGGNEQFF,TGTGCCACCAGTGCCGGGGGGGGCAATGAGCAGTTCTTC
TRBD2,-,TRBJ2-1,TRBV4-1,CASSQETSGRAIGEQFF,TGCGCCAGCAGCCAAGAGACTAGCGGGAGGGCCATCGGTGAGCAGTTCTTC
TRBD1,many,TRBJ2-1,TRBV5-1,CASSQPGQTAHEQFF,TGCGCCAGCAGCCAACCGGGACAGACCGCTCATGAGCAGTTCTTC